This T cell receptor (beta chain) was recovered during a study of regulatory T cells in long-lasting Graves disease. Trimming cost V 5 bases and J 2 bases; bases outside gene matches: 9. CDR1 is MDHEN, CDR2 SYDVKM, per germline. This CDR3 region has 16 residues. iRepertoire HTBI primers and Arm-PCR of CDR3 regions built TCR beta libraries. TCRdb ran MiXCR on the multiplex PCR reads and lists one entry per CDR3 protein. The table has 550,000 to 700,000 distinct CDR3 sequences, 16% seen once; the top ten hold more than 10%. Regarding time point: newly diagnosed GD, antithyroid drugs for less than 3 months. Preparation of the TCR library used RNA extracted from PBMCs. Patients came through an endocrinology department, and that department was in Xi'an, China. This clonotype was counted at least ten times. A further study also used this sample, focusing on T cells in Graves' hyperthyroidism and ophthalmopathy. That source reports: Hyperthyroidism of Graves' type that showed no ophthalmopathy progression within 18 months was stable.

The receptor comes from a man between 18 and 29 years old with Graves disease. The chain recombines TRBV28 with TRBJ2-3; 8 bases match TRBD2. The sequenced sample was peripheral blood mononuclear cells (PBMCs), obtained at new diagnosis, from a patient treated with antithyroid drugs. CDR3 nucleotide sequence: TGTGCCAGCAGTGGGAGACTAGCGCAAGACACAGATACGCAGTATTTT. It specifies CASSGRLAQDTDTQYF.